The next 4 T cell receptor beta chains were all read from a single sample in a study of cytotoxic CD8 clonotypes in ibrutinib-treated CLL. Data came from immunoSEQ multiplex PCR; TCRdb stores just in-frame clones and leaves some out. The sample holds some 80,000 clones, roughly 83% seen once. The material sequenced was PBMCs, taken after 12 months of ibrutinib treatment. The source of these receptors is a human donor with chronic lymphocytic leukemia.

J is TRBJ2-7 and V is TRBV18; 8 bases line up with TRBD2. Germline loops: CDR1 KGHSH, CDR2 LQKENI. CDR3 length equals 16 residues. Unmatched junction bases numbered 12, after V lost 3 bases and J lost 5 bases. CDR3 nucleotides: TGTGCCAGCTCACCGGGGCTAGCGGGTCCCGAGGACGAGCAGTACTTC. Its protein product is CASSPGLAGPEDEQYF.

The chain uses TRBV11-1 and TRBJ2-1; 10 bases are shared with TRBD2. V lost 1 base and J lost 0; bases outside the gene matches: 0. CDR3 length: 16 amino acids. The germline CDR1 and CDR2 sequences are SGHAT and FQDESV (reference sequence). The CDR3 loop reads CASSLGTSGSYNEQFF. DNA of the CDR3: TGTGCCAGCAGCTTAGGGACTAGCGGCTCCTACAATGAGCAGTTCTTC.

V usage is TRBV30 and J usage is TRBJ2-5; possible D gene TRBD2, 5 bases. CDR3 length: 9 amino acids. The V and J ends lost 5 bases and 7 bases respectively, with 5 bases between them. In germline, CDR1 is GTSNPN, CDR2 SVGIG (reference sequence). CDR3 DNA sequence: TGTGCCTGGCGGGGGACCCAGTACTTC. It encodes CAWRGTQYF.

The chain is built from TRBV9 and TRBJ2-3; D remains ambiguous. This CDR3 spans 15 amino acids. Germline-derived CDR1 and CDR2 are SGDLS and YYNGEE. V was pared by 0 bases and J by 4 bases, with 12 bases between. CDR3 sequence reads: CASSVGAWPPDTQYF. CDR3 nucleotide sequence: TGTGCCAGCAGCGTAGGGGCTTGGCCCCCAGATACGCAGTATTTT.